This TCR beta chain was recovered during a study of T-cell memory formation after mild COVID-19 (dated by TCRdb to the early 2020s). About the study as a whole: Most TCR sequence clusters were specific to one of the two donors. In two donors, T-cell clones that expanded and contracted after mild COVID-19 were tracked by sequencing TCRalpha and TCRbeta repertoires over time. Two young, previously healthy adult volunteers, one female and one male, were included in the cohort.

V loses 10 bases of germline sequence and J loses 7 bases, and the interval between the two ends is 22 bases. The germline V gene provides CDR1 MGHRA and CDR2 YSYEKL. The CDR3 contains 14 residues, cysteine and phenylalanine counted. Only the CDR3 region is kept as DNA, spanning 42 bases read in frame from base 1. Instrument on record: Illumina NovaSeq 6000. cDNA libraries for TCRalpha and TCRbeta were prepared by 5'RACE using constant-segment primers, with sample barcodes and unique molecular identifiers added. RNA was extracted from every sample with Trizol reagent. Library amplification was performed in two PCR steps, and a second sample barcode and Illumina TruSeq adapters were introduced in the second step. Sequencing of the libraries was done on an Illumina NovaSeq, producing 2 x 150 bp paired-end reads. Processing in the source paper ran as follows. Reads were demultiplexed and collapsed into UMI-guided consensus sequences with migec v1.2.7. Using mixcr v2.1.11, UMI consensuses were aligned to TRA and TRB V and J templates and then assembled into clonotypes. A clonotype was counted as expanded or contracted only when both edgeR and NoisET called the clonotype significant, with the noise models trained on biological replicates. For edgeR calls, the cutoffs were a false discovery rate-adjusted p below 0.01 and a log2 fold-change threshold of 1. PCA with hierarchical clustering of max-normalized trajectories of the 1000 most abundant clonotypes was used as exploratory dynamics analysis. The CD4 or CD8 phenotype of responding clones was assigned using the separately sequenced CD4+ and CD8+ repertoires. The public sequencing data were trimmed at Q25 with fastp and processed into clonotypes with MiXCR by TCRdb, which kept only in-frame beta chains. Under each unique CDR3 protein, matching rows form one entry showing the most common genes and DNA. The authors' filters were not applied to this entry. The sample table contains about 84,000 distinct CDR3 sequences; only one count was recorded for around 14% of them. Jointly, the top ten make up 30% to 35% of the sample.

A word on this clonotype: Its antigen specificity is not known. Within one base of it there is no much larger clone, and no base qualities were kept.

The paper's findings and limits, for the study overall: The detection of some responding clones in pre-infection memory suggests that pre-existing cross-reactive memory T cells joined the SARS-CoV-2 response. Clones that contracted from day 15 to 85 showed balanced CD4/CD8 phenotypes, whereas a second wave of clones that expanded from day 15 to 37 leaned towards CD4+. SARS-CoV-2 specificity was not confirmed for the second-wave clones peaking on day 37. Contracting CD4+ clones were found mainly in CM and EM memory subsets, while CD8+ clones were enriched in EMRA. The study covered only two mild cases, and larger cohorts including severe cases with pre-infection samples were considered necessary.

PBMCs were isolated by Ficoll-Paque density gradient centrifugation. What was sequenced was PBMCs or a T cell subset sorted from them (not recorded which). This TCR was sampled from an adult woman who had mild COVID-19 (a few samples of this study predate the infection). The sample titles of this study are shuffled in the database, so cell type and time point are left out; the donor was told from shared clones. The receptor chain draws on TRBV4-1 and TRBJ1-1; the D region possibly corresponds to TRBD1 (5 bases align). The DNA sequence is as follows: TGCGCCACCCGTTCTTTTGCAGGGTCCGGTGAAGCTTTCTTT. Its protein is CATRSFAGSGEAFF.